Below, 3 T cell receptor beta chains from the same sample are listed, as sequenced in a study of blood T cells in healthy people across ages. A second PCR of 7 to 11 cycles used a sample-barcoded 5' primer and a J-beta primer mix. TCRdb analysed the 5' RACE reads with MiXCR anew, one entry per CDR3 protein. The profile shows roughly 900,000 distinct CDR3 sequences, around 26% of them singletons. Specimen: blood. These receptors came from a woman over 75 in good health.

As for this clonotype: This could be a read error, since a much larger clone is one nucleotide away. V usage is TRBV7-9 and J usage is TRBJ2-1; D not certain. This CDR3 spans 12 amino acids. Germline V gene data show CDR1 as SEHNR and CDR2 as FQNEAQ (reference sequence). Trimming left V 3 bases short and J 8 bases short, with 8 bases between. The CDR3 is CASSFFTDEQFF. For the CDR3, the DNA is TGTGCCAGCAGCTTTTTTACCGATGAGCAGTTCTTC.

This clonotype has a count of ten or more. V usage is TRBV20-1 and J usage is TRBJ2-1, with 7 bases fitting TRBD2. The CDR3 loop spans 15 amino acids. V trimming: 3 bases; J trimming: 1 base; junction bases outside the gene matches: 6. CDR1 is DFQATT, CDR2 SNEGSKA, per germline (reference sequence). DNA of the CDR3: TGCAGTGCTAGTTGGCGGGGGAGGTCCTACAATGAGCAGTTCTTC. The encoded protein is CSASWRGRSYNEQFF.

This clonotype was recorded many times. The V and J genes are TRBV20-1 and TRBJ2-7, with 9 positions matching TRBD1. Germline CDR1 reads DFQATT; CDR2 reads SNEGSKA (reference sequence). CDR3 length equals 16 residues. The J segment lost 2 bases and the V segment lost 2 bases, leaving 10 bases of the junction unmatched. CDR3 region: CSARSGGWTGAYEQYF. In DNA, the CDR3 is TGCAGTGCTAGATCCGGCGGTTGGACAGGGGCCTACGAGCAGTACTTC.